This T cell receptor (beta chain) was recovered during a study of T cell repertoires in cytomegalovirus infection. V shed 5 bases, J shed 5 bases, and the junction held 13 bases outside the gene matches. This CDR3 spans 16 amino acids. Germline CDR1 is SGHVS and CDR2 is FQNEAQ. Comment on this clonotype: Its antigen remains unknown.

TCRdb reanalysed the reads using MiXCR and keeps one entry per CDR3 protein. The data show hundreds of thousands of distinct CDR3 sequences, roughly 33% seen once. This sequence joins TRBV7-8 and TRBJ2-5; 8 nucleotides agree with TRBD2. The material was cultured CD8+ T cells from PBMCs, obtained from culture after CMV antigen stimulation. The sequence was obtained from a human donor in good health (CMV status not recorded). Some clones in this sample may be carry-over from other donors' samples. The CDR3 bases are TGTGCCAGCAGCCAAATCCAGGCGGGGGGAGGGGAGACCCAGTACTTC. It translates to CASSQIQAGGGETQYF.